This T cell receptor (beta chain) was captured by sequencing in a study of T cells in Graves' hyperthyroidism and ophthalmopathy. Researchers took RNA transcripts and amplified the TCR beta CDR3 regions from them. The primer set for the first-round RT-PCR of the TCR CDR3 was HTBI. MiXCR, run by TCRdb on the multiplex PCR reads, gives a single entry per CDR3 protein. Of 300,000 to 400,000 distinct CDR3 sequences in the sample, around 23% were seen once. The J segment lost 2 bases and the V segment lost 6 bases, leaving 4 bases of the junction unmatched. The CDR3 has 15 amino acids. In patients aged 18 to 65, hyperthyroidism was newly diagnosed, with duration under 2 months. This clonotype was seen ten or more times.

This receptor was identified in a woman in her forties or fifties with Graves' hyperthyroidism. V is TRBV12-3 or TRBV12-4 and J is TRBJ1-5, with 10 bases matching TRBD1. Sequencing was done on a sample of blood. In DNA, the CDR3 is TGTGCCAGCAGCGCCGGACAGGGGGGCAATCAGCCCCAGCATTTT. It specifies CASSAGQGGNQPQHF.